These 9 T cell receptor beta chains came from one sample sequenced in a study of shared clonotypes between healthy human individuals (dated by TCRdb to 2018 to 2021). The library was built by means of the immunoSEQ multiplex PCR assay. In TCRdb, the immuneACCESS table is reduced to in-frame sequences with V and J assigned. These tables do not hold every clone; where another copy was compared, an unresolved V gene accounts for under half, and the others remain unexplained. This sample has 2 million to 2.5 million clones in its table, and more than 80% of those were observed once. Of the sample, 0.35% to 0.5% falls within the top ten clones. Sequenced sample: naive CD4+ T cells from PBMCs. The sample's cell subset or site label, decoded: CD45RA+ positively selected. The receptors were gathered from a young man in good health. Some clones in this sample may be carry-over from other donors' samples.

The rearrangement uses TRBV2 and TRBJ2-7; 9 positions match TRBD2. The germline CDR1 and CDR2 sequences are SNHLY and FYNNEI. Trimming cost V 8 bases and J 3 bases; bases outside gene matches: 11. The CDR3 consists of 15 residues. The CDR3 DNA reads as TGTGCCAGCTCCGGGGGCAGCGGGAGGATCTACGAGCAGTACTTC. The encoded protein is CASSGGSGRIYEQYF.

The chain employs TRBV5-1 and TRBJ2-6, with 7 bases aligning to TRBD1. V lost 2 bases, J lost 2 bases, and 10 bases stayed unmatched. The CDR3 length is 18 residues. Germline values: CDR1 SGHRS, CDR2 YFSETQ. DNA for the CDR3: TGCGCCAGCAGCTTCGACTCAAACAGGGGTGCTGGGGCCAACGTCCTGACTTTC. Residues: CASSFDSNRGAGANVLTF. The full variable domain, rest sourced from reference TRBV5-1 and TRBJ2-6, is KAGVTQTPRYLIKTRGQQVTLSCSPISGHRSVSWYQQTPGQGLQFLFEYFSETQRNKGNFPGRFSGRQFSNSRSEMNVSTLELGDSALYLCASSFDSNRGAGANVLTFGAGSRLTVL.

The chain is built from TRBV7-3 and TRBJ1-5, with D maybe TRBD1 (5 bases). The CDR3 extends over 15 amino acids. V was clipped by 1 base and J by 4 bases, with 11 bases between them. Germline V gives CDR1 SGHTA, CDR2 FQGTGA. The CDR3 bases are TGTGCCAGCAGCTTAAATGGCAGGGTGAATCAGCCCCAGCATTTT. This encodes CASSLNGRVNQPQHF.

This sequence joins TRBV5-3 and TRBJ1-1; no firm D call. TRBV5-3 is an ORF, with its function uncertain. Trimming took off 0 bases at V and 6 bases at J, with 18 bases between the two ends. CDR3 length: 16 amino acids. CDR3 sequence reads: CARSLGSSRPSAEAFF. The CDR3 bases are TGTGCCAGAAGCTTGGGCTCCTCGAGGCCATCTGCTGAAGCTTTCTTT.

Of note for this clone: Other nucleotide sequences from this sample produce the same CDR3. This chain connects TRBV9 to TRBJ2-3; D not resolved. Germline V CDR1 and CDR2: SGDLS, YYNGEE. The CDR3 consists of 13 residues. Between the trimmed V and J ends, which lost 0 bases and 0 bases, there was a span of 2 bases. The CDR3 loop reads CASSVVSTDTQYF. The DNA of the CDR3 is TGTGCCAGCAGCGTAGTAAGCACAGATACGCAGTATTTT.

V usage is TRBV30 and J usage is TRBJ2-6; 11 positions match TRBD1. The CDR3 length is 18 residues. From germline, CDR1 is GTSNPN and CDR2 SVGIG (reference sequence). The junction had 6 bases not matched to a gene; V was cut back by 2 bases and J by 0 bases. The CDR3 here is CAWSRPDRGLSGANVLTF. The DNA of the CDR3 is TGTGCCTGGAGTAGACCGGACAGGGGGCTCTCTGGGGCCAACGTCCTGACTTTC.

A single count supports this clone. The chain couples TRBV6-1 to TRBJ2-5; weak D call: TRBD2 (7 bases). The CDR3 is 17 amino acids. The germline CDR1 and CDR2 sequences are MNHNS and SASEGT. The V and J ends lost 2 bases and 5 bases respectively, with 21 bases between them. The CDR3 loop is CASSELRGGGTKETQYF. The CDR3 DNA reads TGTGCCAGCAGTGAACTAAGGGGAGGGGGAACCAAGGAGACCCAGTACTTC.

The rearrangement joins TRBV28 to TRBJ1-3; weak D call: TRBD1 (5 bases). Trimming left V 6 bases short and J 9 bases short, with 18 bases between. The CDR3 totals 14 residues. CDR1 is MDHEN and CDR2 is SYDVKM in the germline V gene. The CDR3 DNA sequence: TGTGCCAGCAGCCCCGCGGGTTTGGGGGGCACCATATATTTT. Protein sequence: CASSPAGLGGTIYF.

Here the CDR3 reads CASTQAGTGSSYEQYF. The CDR3 DNA sequence: TGCGCCAGCACCCAAGCCGGGACAGGGAGCTCCTACGAGCAGTACTTC. The rearrangement uses TRBV5-1 and TRBJ2-7; 9 bases map to TRBD1. V was pared by 6 bases and J by 0 bases, with 10 bases of the junction left unmatched. The CDR3 spans 16 residues. Germline V gene data show CDR1 as SGHRS and CDR2 as YFSETQ.